Below, 21 T cell receptor beta chains from the same sample are listed, as sequenced in a study of cytomegalovirus exposure and HLA in healthy donors. PCR was performed using 60 Vbeta and 13 Jbeta primers. Generated by immunoSEQ multiplex PCR, the TCRdb table keeps only in-frame clones and is missing some. The sample has about 190,000 clones; 75% to 80% are singletons. The sample taken for sequencing was PBMCs. The receptor set was obtained from a woman aged 25 to 39 in good health and CMV-seropositive.

The chain employs TRBV18 and TRBJ2-3; 12 bases fit TRBD2. Germline V gives CDR1 KGHSH, CDR2 LQKENI. The junction had 7 bases not matched to a gene; V was cut back by 3 bases and J by 3 bases. The CDR3 has 17 amino acids. CDR3 loop: CASSPLASGRATDTQYF. DNA for the CDR3: TGTGCCAGCTCACCTCTGGCTAGCGGGAGGGCTACAGATACGCAGTATTTT.

V usage is TRBV5-6 and J usage is TRBJ2-1; TRBD2 is a possible D gene (6 bases). CDR1 and CDR2 (germline): SGHDT, YYEEEE. The CDR3 spans 16 residues. V was pared by 4 bases and J by 0 bases, with 14 bases between. CDR3 nucleotides: TGTGCCAGCAGCATTAGCGGCAGGAGCTCCTACAATGAGCAGTTCTTC. Translating gives CASSISGRSSYNEQFF.

V gene TRBV21-1 combines with J gene TRBJ2-7; the table's TRBD2 call for D was not verified on the DNA. TRBV21-1 is a known pseudogene. The CDR3 sequence is 13 residues long. CDR3 region: CASSPSGGHEQYF. The CDR3 DNA reads as TGTGCCAGCAGTCCTTCGGGGGGACACGAGCAGTACTTC.

The sample holds a few counts of this clone. V and J are TRBV6-5 and TRBJ1-1; D might be TRBD1 (5 bases). The germline gives CDR1 MNHEY, CDR2 SVGAGI. This CDR3 comprises 16 residues. V dropped 0 bases and J dropped 5 bases, with 16 bases sitting between them. The CDR3 nucleotides read TGTGCCAGCAGTTACTCCGGTAGTGGTGGGGGGACTGAAGCTTTCTTT. Translating it yields CASSYSGSGGGTEAFF.

The V and J genes are TRBV20-1 and TRBJ1-1; tentative D call: TRBD1 (5 bases). This CDR3 has 11 amino acids. Germline CDR1 DFQATT, CDR2 SNEGSKA (reference sequence). CDR3 sequence reads: CRGGGATEAFF. The CDR3 bases are TGCAGGGGGGGTGGGGCCACTGAAGCTTTCTTT.

This chain links TRBV19 with TRBJ2-1, with D tentatively TRBD2 (5 bases). V lost 6 bases and J lost 0, with 12 bases in between. Germline-derived CDR1 and CDR2 are LNHDA and SQIVND (reference sequence). This CDR3 region has 15 residues. The CDR3 here is CASSTMSGSYNEQFF. The CDR3 coding sequence is TGTGCCAGTAGCACAATGAGCGGCTCCTACAATGAGCAGTTCTTC. Full variable domain (outside the CDR3, taken from reference TRBV19 and TRBJ2-1): DGGITQSPKYLFRKEGQNVTLSCEQNLNHDAMYWYRQDPGQGLRLIYYSQIVNDFQKGDIAEGYSVSREKKESFPLTVTSAQKNPTAFYLCASSTMSGSYNEQFFGPGTRLTVL.

The gene calls are TRBV27 and TRBJ2-1; 8 bases map to TRBD2. This CDR3 contains 16 residues. V trimming: 5 bases; J trimming: 4 bases; junction bases outside the gene matches: 10. Germline V gene sequence: CDR1 MNHEY, CDR2 SMNVEV (reference sequence). The CDR3 is CASSPVGSGRYNEQFF. As DNA, the CDR3 is TGTGCCAGCAGTCCAGTAGGGAGCGGGAGATACAATGAGCAGTTCTTC.

This chain links TRBV5-1 with TRBJ1-1; D might be TRBD1 (6 bases). Trimming left V 1 base short and J 8 bases short, with 12 bases between. Per germline, CDR1 SGHRS and CDR2 YFSETQ. The CDR3 has 13 residues. DNA of the CDR3: TGCGCCAGCAGCTTGCAGGGGCAGGGGGAAGCTTTCTTT. This codes for CASSLQGQGEAFF.

This clone occurred a few times. The rearrangement joins TRBV6-5 to TRBJ1-2; TRBD1 matches at 11 bases. CDR3 length: 13 amino acids. Trimming took 4 bases from V and 8 from J; bases not matched to a gene: 3. The germline gives CDR1 MNHEY, CDR2 SVGAGI. In DNA, the CDR3 is TGTGCCAGCAGTTCGGGACAGGGGGAGGGCTACACCTTC. Its protein is CASSSGQGEGYTF.

The chain has TRBV5-8 and TRBJ1-2, with 7 positions matching TRBD1. The germline V gene encodes CDR1 SGHTS and CDR2 YDEGEE. The CDR3 is 14 residues long. J gave up 5 bases and V 2 bases, and 6 bases lay outside the gene matches. CDR3 in DNA: TGTGCCAGCAGCTTACCGGGACAGACTTATGGCTACACCTTC. Its translation is CASSLPGQTYGYTF.

The chain links TRBV6-4 to TRBJ2-5, with 7 bases lining up with TRBD2. V was clipped by 0 bases and J by 5 bases; unmatched bases: 12. The CDR3 length is 17 residues. Germline CDR1 MRHNA, CDR2 SNTAGT. CDR3 in DNA: TGTGCCAGCAGTGACTCGTGGCTAGCGGTCAGAACGGAGACCCAGTACTTC. Its translation: CASSDSWLAVRTETQYF.

V usage is TRBV7-3 and J usage is TRBJ2-2, with TRBD1 matching 9 bases. Germline V lookup: CDR1 SGHTA, CDR2 FQGTGA. With 6 bases clipped from V and 5 bases from J, the junction kept 4 bases outside the gene matches. There are 14 residues in the CDR3. For the CDR3, the DNA is TGTGCCAGCAGGCGACAGGGGGGAACCGGGGAGCTGTTTTTT. Translated, it gives CASRRQGGTGELFF.

V is TRBV5-4 and J is TRBJ1-1; 7 bases are a match to TRBD1. The germline V gene encodes CDR1 SGHNT and CDR2 YYREEE (reference sequence). The CDR3 runs to 15 residues. V lost 4 bases to trimming and J lost 5 bases; unmatched junction nucleotides: 11. CDR3 sequence: CASSPGDRLRTEAFF. DNA of the CDR3: TGTGCCAGCAGCCCGGGGGACAGACTGCGGACTGAAGCTTTCTTT.

The chain has TRBV6-1 and TRBJ2-3; unclear D gene. The germline V and J ends were trimmed by 3 bases and 6 bases, with 4 bases remaining between them. The CDR3 runs to 11 residues. The V gene's germline CDR1 is MNHNS and CDR2 SASEGT. The CDR3 DNA reads as TGTGCCAGCAGTGAGCAGGATACGCAGTATTTT. The encoded protein is CASSEQDTQYF.

This clone came up a few times. V gene TRBV7-9 combines with J gene TRBJ1-2; 7 positions agree with TRBD1. CDR1 and CDR2 from the germline V gene are SEHNR and FQNEAQ (reference sequence). J gave up 6 bases and V 5 bases, and 6 bases lay outside the gene matches. This CDR3 is built from 13 residues. The DNA of the CDR3 is TGTGCCAGCAGCCGACAGGGTGTGGATGGCTACACCTTC. Translating it yields CASSRQGVDGYTF.

The V call is TRBV6-1, the J call TRBJ1-1, with TRBD1 as a possible D gene (6 bases). Germline CDR1 reads MNHNS; CDR2 reads SASEGT. This CDR3 contains 11 residues. V gave up 7 bases and J gave up 8 bases, with 11 bases separating them. The CDR3 protein is CASNPTGEAFF. CDR3 nucleotide sequence: TGTGCCAGCAACCCAACAGGGGAAGCTTTCTTT.

This clone was observed once. This chain uses TRBV4-2 with TRBJ2-7; the match to TRBD2 covers 8 bases. This CDR3 spans 16 amino acids. Germline V gives CDR1 LGHNA, CDR2 YNFKEQ. Trimming took 3 bases from V and 0 from J; bases not matched to a gene: 7. The CDR3 is CASSHPLAGFSYEQYF. The CDR3 bases are TGTGCCAGCAGCCATCCGCTAGCGGGCTTCTCCTACGAGCAGTACTTC.

The rearrangement uses TRBV5-4 and TRBJ2-3; 7 bases align to TRBD1. Germline V gene data show CDR1 as SGHNT and CDR2 as YYREEE (reference sequence). V lost 4 bases and J lost 2; bases outside the gene matches: 10. The CDR3 loop spans 16 amino acids. CDR3 sequence: CASSRDRLTSTDTQYF. DNA of the CDR3: TGTGCCAGCAGCCGGGACAGACTAACCTCCACAGATACGCAGTATTTT.

J is TRBJ2-2 and V is TRBV19; D not certain. From germline, CDR1 is LNHDA and CDR2 SQIVND (reference sequence). The V gene lost 8 bases and the J gene lost 1 base, with 14 bases spanning the gap. CDR3 length equals 15 residues. The CDR3 reads CASSPVRENTGELFF. In DNA form, the CDR3 reads TGTGCCAGTTCCCCGGTGAGAGAGAACACCGGGGAGCTGTTTTTT.

This clone showed up just once. This rearrangement joins TRBV5-1 to TRBJ2-3, with TRBD2 matching 11 bases. The germline CDR1 and CDR2 sequences are SGHRS and YFSETQ. The V gene end was trimmed by 4 bases and the J gene end by 5 bases; junction bases not matched to a gene: 9. This CDR3 spans 16 amino acids. This CDR3 is CASSTSLAGGKDTQYF. CDR3 nucleotide sequence: TGCGCCAGCAGCACATCCCTAGCGGGGGGAAAAGATACGCAGTATTTT.

V and J are TRBV18 and TRBJ2-7, with 7 bases that match TRBD2. V trimming: 6 bases; J trimming: 3 bases; junction bases outside the gene matches: 11. From germline, CDR1 is KGHSH and CDR2 LQKENI. CDR3 size: 15 residues. The CDR3 protein is CASSPGLVLIYEQYF. The CDR3 coding sequence is TGTGCCAGCTCTCCAGGACTAGTTCTTATCTACGAGCAGTACTTC. Full variable domain (rest looked up from reference TRBV18 and TRBJ2-7): NAGVMQNPRHLVRRRGQEARLRCSPMKGHSHVYWYRQLPEEGLKFMVYLQKENIIDESGMPKERFSAEFPKEGPSILRIQQVVRGDSAAYFCASSPGLVLIYEQYFGPGTRLTVT.